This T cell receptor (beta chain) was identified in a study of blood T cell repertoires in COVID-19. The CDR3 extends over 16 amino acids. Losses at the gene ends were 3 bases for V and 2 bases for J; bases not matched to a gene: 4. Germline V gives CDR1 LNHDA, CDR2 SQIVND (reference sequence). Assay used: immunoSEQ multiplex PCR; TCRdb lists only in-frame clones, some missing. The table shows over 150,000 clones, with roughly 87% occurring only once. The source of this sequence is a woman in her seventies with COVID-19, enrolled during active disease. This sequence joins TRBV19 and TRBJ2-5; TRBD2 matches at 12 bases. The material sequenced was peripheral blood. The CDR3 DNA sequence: TGTGCCAGTAGTATCAGCGGGACTAGCGGGCAAGAGACCCAGTACTTC. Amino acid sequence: CASSISGTSGQETQYF.